Listed below are T cell receptor beta chains from one sample, sequenced in a study of blood T cell repertoires in COVID-19. Produced via immunoSEQ multiplex PCR; TCRdb's table is partial and in-frame only. The sample lists about 70,000 clones, 60% to 80% seen once, with about 10% in the top ten. The specimen sequenced was peripheral blood. These receptor sequences come from a human donor in a cohort sampled during active COVID-19. Both conserved end residues are part of each CDR3. D genes are given only for firm matches. The size field is filled for only some rows; it gives once, few, many or a size class.

abundance,d_gene,v_gene,j_gene,len,CDR3nt,CDR3aa
-,TRBD1,TRBV10-3,TRBJ2-7,14,TGTGCCATCAGTGGACAAGGGGGCAACTACGAGCAGTACTTC,CAISGQGGNYEQYF
-,-,TRBV9,TRBJ1-4,14,TGTGCCAGCAGCGCAGTGGGCGGGTTGGATGAACTGTTTTTT,CASSAVGGLDELFF
-,-,TRBV30,TRBJ2-7,14,TGTGCCTGGAGTGTAGGGCTAGCCCCTGCCGAGCAGTACTTC,CAWSVGLAPAEQYF
once,TRBD1,TRBV9,TRBJ1-4,15,TGTGCCAGCAGCGTAGGCGGGACAGGGAGTGAAAAACTGTTTTTT,CASSVGGTGSEKLFF
-,TRBD1,TRBV5-8,TRBJ1-6,14,TGTGCCAGCAGAATCCGGGACAGGGGGTCACCCCTCCACTTT,CASRIRDRGSPLHF
-,-,TRBV5-3,TRBJ1-2,14,TGTGCCAGAAGCGGTTGGCATGATAACTATGGCTACACCTTC,CARSGWHDNYGYTF
-,TRBD2,TRBV24-1,TRBJ2-4,19,TGTGCCACCAGTGATGCGACGTTCAGCGGGGGGCTAGCCAAAAACATTCAGTACTTC,CATSDATFSGGLAKNIQYF
few,TRBD1,TRBV5-1,TRBJ1-1,15,TGCGCCAGCAGCCCCACGGACAGGAAGAACACTGAAGCTTTCTTT,CASSPTDRKNTEAFF
once,-,TRBV20-1,TRBJ1-5,14,TGCAGTGCTAGTAGCAGGGGCAGCAATCAGCCCCAGCATTTT,CSASSRGSNQPQHF
-,TRBD2,TRBV4-1,TRBJ2-3,16,TGCGCCAGCAGTGGGGGGGTAGCGTGGGGCCCAGATACGCAGTATTTT,CASSGGVAWGPDTQYF
-,-,TRBV11-2,TRBJ2-7,19,TGTGCCAGCAGCTCCCTTAGGTCAGGATTTTCTCTATCCTCCTACGAGCAGTACTTC,CASSSLRSGFSLSSYEQYF
-,TRBD1,TRBV6-5,TRBJ1-1,15,TGTGCCAGCAGTTACTTAAGGGGGCGCGGCACTGAAGCTTTCTTT,CASSYLRGRGTEAFF
-,-,TRBV7-2,TRBJ2-2,12,TGTGCCAGCAGCTTAAGCAGGGGAGAGCTGTTTTTT,CASSLSRGELFF
-,-,TRBV28,TRBJ2-7,15,TGTGCCAGCAGTACCTGGACAGTGGGCTTTTCCGAGCAGTACTTC,CASSTWTVGFSEQYF
-,-,TRBV3-1/TRBV3-2,TRBJ1-4,12,TGTGCCAGCAGCCAAGAGCGCGAAAAACTGTTTTTT,CASSQEREKLFF
once,-,TRBV15,TRBJ1-1,15,TGTGCCACCAGCAGAGCCTCAGGGATGAACACTGAAGCTTTCTTT,CATSRASGMNTEAFF
-,-,TRBV12-3/TRBV12-4,TRBJ1-2,13,TGTGCCAGCAGTCCCTCCGGGGGATATGGCTACACCTTC,CASSPSGGYGYTF
-,-,TRBV18,TRBJ1-2,13,TGTGCCAGCTCACCACTAATCAATGGCGGCTACACCTTC,CASSPLINGGYTF
-,-,TRBV4-1,TRBJ2-5,14,TGCGCCAGCAGCCAAGTAGCAGCTATCGAGACCCAGTACTTC,CASSQVAAIETQYF
once,TRBD2,TRBV5-4,TRBJ2-1,14,TGTGCCAGCAGGCTAGCGGGGGGGCCGAATGAGCAGTTCTTC,CASRLAGGPNEQFF
few,-,TRBV7-2,TRBJ2-7,12,TGTGCCAGCAGCTCGTCCTCCTACGAGCAGTACTTC,CASSSSSYEQYF
once,-,TRBV7-9,TRBJ2-6,14,TGTGCCAGCAGCTTAGTACTTGGGGCCAACGTCCTGACTTTC,CASSLVLGANVLTF
-,-,TRBV28,TRBJ2-7,17,TGTGCCAGCAGTTTCCCCCCTGCAGGTATGGGTATTTACGAGCAGTACTTC,CASSFPPAGMGIYEQYF
few,TRBD1,TRBV9,TRBJ2-1,14,TGTGCCAGCAGCGCGGACAGGGGTCACAATGAGCAGTTCTTC,CASSADRGHNEQFF
-,-,TRBV28,TRBJ2-5,15,TGTGCCAGCAGTCTAAAACGGGTGTACCAAGAGACCCAGTACTTC,CASSLKRVYQETQYF